Sequencing of this T cell receptor (beta chain) was carried out in a study of blood T cell repertoires in COVID-19. Study overall: PBMCs, B-cell-depleted T cells, or T cells provided the cDNA or gDNA that made up the material.

Allocation to cohorts depended on clinical history reported by the participants. Trimming took off 7 bases at V and 1 base at J, with 19 bases between the two ends. The CDR3 spans 16 residues. From germline, CDR1 is SGHAT and CDR2 FQNNGV. Sequencing was performed with immunoSEQ multiplex PCR; in TCRdb, only in-frame clones are kept and a portion is missing. Among approximately 300,000 clones listed, around 90% were seen once. The rearrangement links TRBV11-2 to TRBJ1-1, with no clear D. This sequence originates from a woman in her 30s who had recovered from COVID-19. The sample taken for sequencing was PBMCs or T cells enriched from blood (not recorded which). CDR3 DNA sequence: TGTGCCAGCACCCACTTTAAGGACTATACGAACACTGAAGCTTTCTTT. The encoded protein is CASTHFKDYTNTEAFF.